The source of this T cell receptor beta chain is a study of T cell repertoires in cytomegalovirus infection (dated 2019 in TCRdb). For the study in its entirety: Donor HLA type was relevant to the analysis, because carriage of CMV infection together with the matching HLA type was indicated by public TCR beta signatures.

Instrument used: Illumina HiSeq 1500. In TCRdb, the public reads were trimmed at Q25 with fastp and aligned with MiXCR, with productive beta chains retained. A single entry per CDR3 protein holds the most common genes and DNA from its merged rows. For this sample the table gives hundreds of thousands of distinct CDR3 sequences, of which 9.5% were detected only once. The top ten constitute about 3.9% of the sample. Looking up the germline V gene (reference sequence) yields CDR1 LNHDA and CDR2 SQIVND. For this chain, trimming is 2 bases at the V end and 0 bases at the J end, and the number of junction bases without a gene match is 6. The CDR3 covers 18 residues, taking in both the cysteine and the phenylalanine. The only DNA kept is the CDR3, 54 bases in frame from the first base. Results the study describes overall, beyond this receptor: The ex vivo response was dominated by HLA-C-restricted CMV-specific TCR beta clonotypes, which also provided the single most frequent clonotype in two of eight donors. In both this cohort and an independent roughly 330-donor cohort, the cumulative frequency of public TCR beta family members distinguished carriers of CMV infection plus the relevant HLA type.

This clonotype was observed many times. Its antigen specificity is not known. No much larger clone exists at a distance of one base, and base qualities are not known. Sequencing input: PBMCs. The chain is made from TRBV19 and TRBJ2-3, with 12 junctional bases fitting TRBD2. The receptor comes from a human donor in good health (CMV status not recorded). Some clones in this sample may be carry-over from other donors' samples. CDR3 reads: CASSIRRLAGVSTDTQYF. The DNA reads TGTGCCAGTAGTATACGACGACTAGCGGGGGTTAGCACAGATACGCAGTATTTT.